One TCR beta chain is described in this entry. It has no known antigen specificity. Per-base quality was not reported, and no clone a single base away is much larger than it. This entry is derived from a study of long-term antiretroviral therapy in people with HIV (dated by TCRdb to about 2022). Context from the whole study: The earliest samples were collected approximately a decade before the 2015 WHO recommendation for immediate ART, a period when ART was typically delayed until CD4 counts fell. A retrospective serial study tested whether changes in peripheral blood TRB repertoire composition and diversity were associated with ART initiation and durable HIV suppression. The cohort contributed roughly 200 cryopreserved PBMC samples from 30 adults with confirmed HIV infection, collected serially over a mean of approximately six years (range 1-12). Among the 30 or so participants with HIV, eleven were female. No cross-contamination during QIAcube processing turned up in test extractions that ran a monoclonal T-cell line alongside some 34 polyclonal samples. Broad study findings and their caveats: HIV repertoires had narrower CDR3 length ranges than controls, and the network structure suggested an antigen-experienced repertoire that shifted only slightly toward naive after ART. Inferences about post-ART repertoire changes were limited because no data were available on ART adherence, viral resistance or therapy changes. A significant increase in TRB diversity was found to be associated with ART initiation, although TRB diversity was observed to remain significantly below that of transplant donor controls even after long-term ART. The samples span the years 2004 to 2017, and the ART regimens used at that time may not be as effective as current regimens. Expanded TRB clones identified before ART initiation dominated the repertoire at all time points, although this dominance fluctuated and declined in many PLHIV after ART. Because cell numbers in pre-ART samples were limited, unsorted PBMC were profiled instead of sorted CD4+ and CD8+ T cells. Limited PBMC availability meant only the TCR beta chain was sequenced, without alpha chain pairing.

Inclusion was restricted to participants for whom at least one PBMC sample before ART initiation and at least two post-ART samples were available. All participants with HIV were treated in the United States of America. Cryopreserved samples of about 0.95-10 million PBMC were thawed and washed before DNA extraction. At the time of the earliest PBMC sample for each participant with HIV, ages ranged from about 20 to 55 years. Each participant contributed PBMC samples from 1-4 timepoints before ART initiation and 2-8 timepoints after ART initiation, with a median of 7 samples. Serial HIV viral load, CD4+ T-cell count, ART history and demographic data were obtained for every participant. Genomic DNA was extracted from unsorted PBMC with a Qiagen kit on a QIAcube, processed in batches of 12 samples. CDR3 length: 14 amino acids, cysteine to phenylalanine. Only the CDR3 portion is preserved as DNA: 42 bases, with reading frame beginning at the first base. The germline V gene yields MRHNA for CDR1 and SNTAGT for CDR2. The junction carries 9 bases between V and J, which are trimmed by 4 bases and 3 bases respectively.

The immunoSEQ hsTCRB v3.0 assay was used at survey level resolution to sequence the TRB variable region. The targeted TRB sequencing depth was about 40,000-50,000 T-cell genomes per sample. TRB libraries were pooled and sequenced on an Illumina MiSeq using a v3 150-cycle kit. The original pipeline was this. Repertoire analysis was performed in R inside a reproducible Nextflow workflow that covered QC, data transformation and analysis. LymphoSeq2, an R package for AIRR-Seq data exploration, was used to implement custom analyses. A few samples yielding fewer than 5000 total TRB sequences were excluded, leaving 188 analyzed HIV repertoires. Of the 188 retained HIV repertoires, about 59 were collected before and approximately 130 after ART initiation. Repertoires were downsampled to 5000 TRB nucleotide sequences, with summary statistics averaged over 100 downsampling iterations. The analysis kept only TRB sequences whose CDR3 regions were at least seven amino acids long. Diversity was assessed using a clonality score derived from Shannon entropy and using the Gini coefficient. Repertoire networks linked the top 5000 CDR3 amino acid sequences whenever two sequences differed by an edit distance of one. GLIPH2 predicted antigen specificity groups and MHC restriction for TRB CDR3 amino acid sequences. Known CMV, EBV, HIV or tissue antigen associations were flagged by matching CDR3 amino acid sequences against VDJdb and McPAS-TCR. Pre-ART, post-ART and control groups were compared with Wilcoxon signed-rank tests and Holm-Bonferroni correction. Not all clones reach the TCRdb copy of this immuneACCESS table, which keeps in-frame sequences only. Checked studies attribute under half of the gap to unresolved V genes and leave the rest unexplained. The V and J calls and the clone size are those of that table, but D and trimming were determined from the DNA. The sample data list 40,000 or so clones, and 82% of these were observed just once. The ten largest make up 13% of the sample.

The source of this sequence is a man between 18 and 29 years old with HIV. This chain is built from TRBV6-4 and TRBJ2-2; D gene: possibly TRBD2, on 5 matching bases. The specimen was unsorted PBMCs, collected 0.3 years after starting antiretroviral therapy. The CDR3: CASSAGVDTGELFF. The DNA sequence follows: TGTGCCAGCAGTGCCGGGGTTGACACCGGGGAGCTGTTTTTT.